A selection of T cell receptor beta chains follows, all from one sample in a study of blood T cell repertoires in COVID-19. Only in-frame clones appear in the TCRdb table, and some are missing; sequencing was by immunoSEQ multiplex PCR. The sample has fewer than 400,000 clones, under 90% seen once; the top ten hold roughly 2.8%. The sequenced sample was peripheral blood. These receptors were obtained from a woman aged 30 to 39 with COVID-19, enrolled during active disease. The CDR3 runs from the conserved cysteine through the conserved F or W. Fields, in order: clone size, D gene, J gene, V gene, CDR3 DNA, CDR3 protein. D genes are given only for firm matches. Part of the rows lack a size; the others show once, few, many or a class for expanded clones.

once - TRBJ1-2 TRBV24-1 TGTGCCACCAGTGACCGGAGTCTCTATGGCTACACCTTC CATSDRSLYGYTF
- TRBD2 TRBJ2-1 TRBV13 TGTGCCAGCAGCTTAGTGGGACTAGCGGGAGGGGGCTCCTACAATGAGCAGTTCTTC CASSLVGLAGGGSYNEQFF
- TRBD2 TRBJ2-7 TRBV7-8 TGTGCCAGCCGTCCGGGACTAGCGATTACTGGGCAGTACTTC CASRPGLAITGQYF
once TRBD1 TRBJ1-1 TRBV6-6 TGTGCCAGCAGTTACGGGAACAGGGGGGCCACTGAAGCTTTCTTT CASSYGNRGATEAFF
once - TRBJ1-1 TRBV19 TGTGCCAGTAGTCCGCTACAGGGTTCCACTGAAGCTTTCTTT CASSPLQGSTEAFF
- TRBD2 TRBJ2-7 TRBV20-1 TGCAGTGCTAGTAGTTTGGCTAGCGGGAGAGTCTACGAGCAGTACTTC CSASSLASGRVYEQYF
- - TRBJ2-5 TRBV5-4 TGTGCCAGCAGCGCTGGACTGTCCGTGGAGACCCAGTACTTC CASSAGLSVETQYF
- - TRBJ2-1 TRBV25-1 TGTGCCAGCAGTGACGCGGGGACCACCTACAATGAGCAGTTCTTC CASSDAGTTYNEQFF
- - TRBJ1-6 TRBV28 TGTGCCAGCCTTCCGGTGAATTCACCCCTCCACTTT CASLPVNSPLHF
- TRBD2 TRBJ2-7 TRBV9 TGTGCCAGCAGCCCCTTACCCGGGGGGGACGAGCAGTACTTC CASSPLPGGDEQYF
- TRBD1 TRBJ1-5 TRBV10-3 TGTGCCACAGGGGGCAACGACCAGCCCCAGCATTTT CATGGNDQPQHF
- TRBD2 TRBJ2-1 TRBV9 TGTGCCAGCAGCGTACTAGCGGGAGGGTACAATGAGCAGTTCTTC CASSVLAGGYNEQFF
- - TRBJ2-6 TRBV10-3 TGTGCCATCAGCTTCGCGGGGCAAGACTCTGGGGCCAACGTCCTGACTTTC CAISFAGQDSGANVLTF
- TRBD2 TRBJ2-1 TRBV10-1 TGCGCCAGCAATGGACTAGCGGGAAGAGGTCTTAACAATGAGCAGTTCTTC CASNGLAGRGLNNEQFF
- TRBD1 TRBJ1-2 TRBV5-6 TGTGCCAGCAGCCTGGGGGGCGGGACAGCTTTTAACTATGGCTACACCTTC CASSLGGGTAFNYGYTF
- - TRBJ2-7 TRBV9 TGTGCCAGCAAGAACAACCTGGGACACTCCTACGAGCAGTACTTC CASKNNLGHSYEQYF
- TRBD2 TRBJ2-7 TRBV6-5 TGTGCCAGCAGTGACTCGGCGGGAGGGCCCTACGAGCAGTACTTC CASSDSAGGPYEQYF
once TRBD2 TRBJ2-3 TRBV11-3 TGTGCCAGCAGCTTGACTAGCGGGACCACAGATACGCAGTATTTT CASSLTSGTTDTQYF
- TRBD1 TRBJ1-2 TRBV19 TGTGCCAGCCGGACAGGAGATGGCTACACCTTC CASRTGDGYTF
- - TRBJ2-5 TRBV19 TGTGCCAGTACCCGGGGGCAGGGGGTGATGGAGACCCAGTACTTC CASTRGQGVMETQYF
once - TRBJ1-1 TRBV7-9 TGTGCCAGCAGCTTAGGGCGAGTCGGGTATGCGGGCACTGAAGCTTTCTTT CASSLGRVGYAGTEAFF
- TRBD1 TRBJ1-1 TRBV25-1 TGTGCCAGCAGTGAGTCCAGGGGGCTGATGAACACTGAAGCTTTCTTT CASSESRGLMNTEAFF
- - TRBJ1-2 TRBV19 TGTGCCAGTAGTATAAGGGAGGGCAACTATGGCTACACCTTC CASSIREGNYGYTF
- TRBD2 TRBJ2-1 TRBV5-4 TGTGCCAGCACCCCGGGGGGCAATGAGCAGTTCTTC CASTPGGNEQFF
- TRBD2 TRBJ2-2 TRBV9 TGTGCCAGCAGTGGAGCGGGAGGACTAGCGGGGGAGCTGTTTTTT CASSGAGGLAGELFF
once - TRBJ1-4 TRBV2 TGTGCCAGCAGTGCACCACAGGGTGTGAGTGAAAAACTGTTTTTT CASSAPQGVSEKLFF
- - TRBJ1-5 TRBV20-1 TGCAGTGCTAGTTCAGGGGCGAATCAGCCCCAGCATTTT CSASSGANQPQHF
- TRBD1 TRBJ1-2 TRBV30 TGTGCCTGGGTCGGACAGGGTCTACATGGCTACACCTTC CAWVGQGLHGYTF
- TRBD1 TRBJ1-6 TRBV28 TGTGCCAGCAGCTCGGGACAGGGTTTGCATAATTCACCCCTCCACTTT CASSSGQGLHNSPLHF
- - TRBJ1-1 TRBV3-1/TRBV3-2 TGTGCCAGCAGCCACGGACGGGGCACTGAAGCTTTCTTT CASSHGRGTEAFF
- TRBD1 TRBJ1-1 TRBV19 TGTGCCAGTAGTCCCGCGACAGGGGGTTATACTGAAGCTTTCTTT CASSPATGGYTEAFF
- TRBD1 TRBJ1-4 TRBV5-1 TGCGCCAGCAGCTTGGGCGACAGGGGGCGTCTAGGTGAAAAACTGTTTTTT CASSLGDRGRLGEKLFF
- - TRBJ2-3 TRBV29-1 TGCAGCGTCGGGACAGATACGCAGTATTTT CSVGTDTQYF
- TRBD1 TRBJ1-1 TRBV7-6 TGTGCCAGCAGCCCTCGGGACAGGGGGAACACTGAAGCTTTCTTT CASSPRDRGNTEAFF
- - TRBJ2-7 TRBV15 TGTGCCACCAGCAGAGGGGACATAGAACTAGCGTTGGACGAGCAGTACTTC CATSRGDIELALDEQYF
once - TRBJ2-7 TRBV7-2 TGTGCCAGCAGCTTCAACGAGCAGTACTTC CASSFNEQYF
- TRBD1 TRBJ1-3 TRBV18 TGTGCCAGCTCACTACCAGGGGGCGAGAAGGGATCCGGAAACACCATATATTTT CASSLPGGEKGSGNTIYF
- - TRBJ1-5 TRBV19 TGTGCCAGTAGTACAGGGAAGGACAATCAGCCCCAGCATTTT CASSTGKDNQPQHF
- TRBD1 TRBJ1-3 TRBV12-3/TRBV12-4 TGTGCCACACAGGGGAACTCTGGAAACACCATATATTTT CATQGNSGNTIYF
- - TRBJ1-1 TRBV29-1 TGCAGCGTTGTTTCAGGGCCCCTCACTGAAGCTTTCTTT CSVVSGPLTEAFF
- - TRBJ2-5 TRBV28 TGTGCCAGCAGCCCCCGGCAGGGGCGGGAGACCCAGTACTTC CASSPRQGRETQYF
- - TRBJ1-1 TRBV27 TGTGCCAGCGGAAACAGGGCCACGGACACTGAAGCTTTCTTT CASGNRATDTEAFF
- - TRBJ2-5 TRBV10-1 TGCGCCAGCAGTGAGTCGCGAACGCTCCAAGAGACCCAGTACTTC CASSESRTLQETQYF
- TRBD2 TRBJ2-7 TRBV9 TGTGCCAGCAGCCCTAGCGGAGATTCCTACGAGCAGTACTTC CASSPSGDSYEQYF
once - TRBJ1-1 TRBV9 TGTGCCAGCAGCGTAGACAGTACGAGCACTGAAGCTTTCTTT CASSVDSTSTEAFF
- - TRBJ1-4 TRBV19 TGTGCCAGTAGGGCCGCCTCAACTAATGAAAAACTGTTTTTT CASRAASTNEKLFF
once TRBD1 TRBJ2-1 TRBV27 TGTGCCAGCAGTGTGGGACAGGGGATTTTCCTTTTGGGCAATGAGCAGTTCTTC CASSVGQGIFLLGNEQFF
- TRBD2 TRBJ2-1 TRBV5-6 TGTGCCACGTTAGCGGGAGGGATCTACAATGAGCAGTTCTTC CATLAGGIYNEQFF
- TRBD2 TRBJ2-1 TRBV7-3 TGTGCCAGCAGCTTCGGGACTAGCGGCTCCTACAATGAGCAGTTCTTC CASSFGTSGSYNEQFF
- TRBD1 TRBJ1-2 TRBV12-5 TGTGCTAGTGGACTCGACAGGGGGCGCGGGGGCTACACCTTC CASGLDRGRGGYTF